This passage covers 26 T cell receptor beta chains from one sample sequenced in a study of Ad26.COV2.S vaccination and SARS-CoV-2 variants. TCRdb's copy holds only in-frame clones and misses some; the assay was immunoSEQ multiplex PCR. The sample records about 470,000 clones, less than 95% being singletons. Treatment defined: 15 to 20 received Ad26.COV2.S at low or high dose, single or two shots; 5 received placebo; per-sample allocation not given. Each sample was drawn 63 days after the first injection (of vaccine or placebo). The source was peripheral blood, collected in a trial of Ad26.COV2.S vaccine versus placebo. The origin of the receptors is a person between 18 and 60 years old who received the Ad26.COV2.S COVID-19 vaccine or a placebo.

The chain links TRBV18 to TRBJ1-5; D is undetermined. V lost 5 bases and J 5 bases, leaving 13 bases between the germline ends. Germline-derived CDR1 and CDR2 are KGHSH and LQKENI. The CDR3 contains 14 residues. The CDR3 region is CASSEREGYQPQHF. The CDR3 DNA reads TGTGCCAGCTCAGAACGGGAGGGTTATCAGCCCCAGCATTTT.

The chain carries TRBV24-1 and TRBJ2-5, with TRBD2 matching 14 bases. The germline V gene has CDR1 KGHDR and CDR2 SFDVKD. V shed 4 bases and J 5 bases; nucleotides not matched to a gene: 8. The CDR3 extends over 17 amino acids. DNA of the CDR3: TGTGCCACCAGTGACCAGACTAGCGGGAGGGCCTTTGAGACCCAGTACTTC. Amino acids: CATSDQTSGRAFETQYF.

V and J are TRBV25-1 and TRBJ2-1; TRBD2 matches at 8 bases. This CDR3 comprises 16 residues. With V trimmed by 8 bases and J by 4 bases, 13 bases remained unmatched. Germline V gene lookup returns CDR1 MGHDK and CDR2 SYGVNS. CDR3 amino acids: CASATPGAGAYNEQFF. The CDR3 region has the DNA TGTGCCAGCGCCACACCCGGAGCGGGGGCTTACAATGAGCAGTTCTTC.

V and J are TRBV6-4 and TRBJ1-2; D ambiguous. This CDR3 is built from 13 residues. Germline CDR1 MRHNA, CDR2 SNTAGT. The ends were cut back, 2 bases at V and 4 bases at J, with 8 bases in the middle. CDR3 in amino acids: CASSDRVGYGYTF. The DNA of the CDR3 is TGTGCCAGCAGTGACAGGGTCGGCTATGGCTACACCTTC.

This rearrangement joins TRBV6-5 to TRBJ1-2, with no clear D. V dropped 4 bases and J dropped 2 bases, with 14 bases sitting between them. The CDR3 runs to 15 residues. Per germline, CDR1 MNHEY and CDR2 SVGAGI. The CDR3 spells CASSSRTPGNYGYTF. CDR3 coding DNA: TGTGCCAGCAGTTCGAGGACCCCGGGGAACTATGGCTACACCTTC.

CDR3: CASSLWGANEKLFF. The CDR3 coding sequence is TGTGCCAGCAGCTTGTGGGGGGCTAATGAAAAACTGTTTTTT. The chain links TRBV5-8 to TRBJ1-4, with D perhaps TRBD1 (5 bases). V was shortened by 1 base and J by 3 bases, with 7 bases between the two germline ends. Germline V gives CDR1 SGHTS, CDR2 YDEGEE. The CDR3 sequence is 14 residues long.

The chain couples TRBV6-5 to TRBJ1-5; possible D gene TRBD1, 5 bases. The germline gives CDR1 MNHEY, CDR2 SVGAGI. Trimming cost V 6 bases and J 4 bases, with 10 bases left between them. CDR3 length: 13 amino acids. This chain's CDR3 is CASRPQGNQPQHF. In DNA form, the CDR3 reads TGTGCCAGCAGGCCCCAGGGAAATCAGCCCCAGCATTTT.

The rearrangement uses TRBV5-1 and TRBJ2-1, with 7 bases fitting TRBD2. CDR3 length equals 15 residues. Germline CDR1 is SGHRS and CDR2 is YFSETQ. The trim removed 4 bases at V and 8 bases at J, leaving 12 bases unmatched. As DNA, the CDR3 is TGCGCCAGCAGCCCGACCGGGGTGGGGAGGGATGAGCAGTTCTTC. Protein product: CASSPTGVGRDEQFF. The full variable domain, with the rest looked up from reference TRBV5-1 and TRBJ2-1, is KAGVTQTPRYLIKTRGQQVTLSCSPISGHRSVSWYQQTPGQGLQFLFEYFSETQRNKGNFPGRFSGRQFSNSRSEMNVSTLELGDSALYLCASSPTGVGRDEQFFGPGTRLTVL.

The genes are TRBV7-8 and TRBJ2-2; D gene unclear. V shed 5 bases and J shed 6 bases, with 13 bases lying between them. The CDR3 runs to 14 residues. CDR1 and CDR2 (germline): SGHVS, FQNEAQ. The CDR3 region has the DNA TGTGCCAGCAGCCCAGGACCCGGCCCCGGGGAGCTGTTTTTT. Amino acid sequence: CASSPGPGPGELFF.

The chain recombines TRBV11-1 with TRBJ2-5; perhaps TRBD2 as D (5 bases). From germline, CDR1 is SGHAT and CDR2 FQDESV (reference sequence). Trimming shortened V by 5 bases and J by 2 bases, and 9 bases separated the two germline ends. The CDR3 consists of 13 residues. Here the CDR3 reads CASSPGLQETQYF. CDR3 coding DNA: TGTGCCAGCAGCCCTGGACTGCAAGAGACCCAGTACTTC.

V is TRBV28 and J is TRBJ1-1; D is unclear. This CDR3 has 12 amino acids. Germline loops: CDR1 MDHEN, CDR2 SYDVKM. Trimming removed 2 bases from V and 6 bases from J, with 7 bases in between. DNA for the CDR3: TGTGCCAGCAGTTTACTGGTTTCTGAAGCTTTCTTT. It translates to CASSLLVSEAFF.

The chain has TRBV7-3 and TRBJ2-1, with D tentatively TRBD2 (5 bases). The CDR3 is made up of 13 amino acids. From germline, CDR1 is SGHTA and CDR2 FQGTGA. The V end lost 4 bases, the J end lost 2 bases, and 6 bases lay between the germline ends. CDR3 nucleotides: TGTGCCAGCAGCTCGGAGGCCTACAATGAGCAGTTCTTC. Protein product: CASSSEAYNEQFF.

This sequence joins TRBV15 and TRBJ2-2; D ambiguous. The CDR3 is made up of 14 amino acids. Trimming pared 2 bases from V and 5 bases from J, leaving 9 bases between. Germline CDR1 reads LNHNV; CDR2 reads YYDKDF (reference sequence). The CDR3 bases are TGTGCCACCAGCAGACGGCAGGTTACCGGGGAGCTGTTTTTT. Its translation is CATSRRQVTGELFF.

The rearrangement joins TRBV25-1 to TRBJ2-7; D unresolved. V was clipped by 3 bases and J by 5 bases, with 17 bases between them. From germline, CDR1 is MGHDK and CDR2 SYGVNS. The CDR3 sequence is 15 residues long. Here the CDR3 reads CASSEWSELLHEQYF. The CDR3 DNA reads TGTGCCAGCAGTGAGTGGTCAGAACTTCTTCACGAGCAGTACTTC.

About this clone itself: One base away lies a much larger clone, so this may be a sequencing read error. The rearrangement joins TRBV6-5 to TRBJ1-1, with 7 nucleotides matching TRBD1. Germline values: CDR1 MNHEY, CDR2 SVGAGI. The CDR3 length is 13 residues. The V and J ends lost 6 bases and 1 base, in that order; junction bases with no gene match: 2. CDR3 residues: CASSRQGNTEAFF. CDR3 DNA sequence: TGTGCCAGCAGCCGACAGGGGAACACTGAAGCTTTCTTT.

The V call is TRBV7-9, the J call TRBJ1-4; D unresolved. V was pared by 2 bases and J by 8 bases, with 9 bases between. In germline, CDR1 is SEHNR, CDR2 FQNEAQ (reference sequence). This CDR3 is 13 amino acids long. The CDR3 DNA sequence: TGTGCCAGCAGCTTACGGGGTCCCGAAAAACTGTTTTTT. Residues: CASSLRGPEKLFF.

V is TRBV10-3 and J is TRBJ2-1, with a tentative D call TRBD2 (5 bases). CDR1 and CDR2 from the germline V gene are ENHRY and SYGVKD. This CDR3 contains 13 residues. Trimming removed 4 bases at V and 5 bases at J, with 9 bases between. The chain's CDR3 is CAISGTFNNEQFF. The CDR3 nucleotides are TGTGCCATCAGTGGGACTTTCAACAATGAGCAGTTCTTC.

The chain is built from TRBV10-3 and TRBJ1-2; TRBD1 matches at 7 bases. CDR1 ENHRY and CDR2 SYGVKD come from the germline V gene. The CDR3 sequence is 14 residues long. Trimming cost V 1 base and J 4 bases; bases outside gene matches: 3. CDR3 bases: TGTGCCATCAGTGAGTTTGACAGGGTCTATGGCTACACCTTC. Translated, it gives CAISEFDRVYGYTF.

The J gene is TRBJ1-2, the V gene TRBV24-1; TRBD1 might be the D (6 bases). The CDR3 loop spans 16 amino acids. V was cut by 2 bases and J by 4 bases, with 16 bases left in between. Germline V gene data show CDR1 as KGHDR and CDR2 as SFDVKD. CDR3 protein: CATSDWRGGRTYGYTF. CDR3 DNA sequence: TGTGCCACCAGTGATTGGAGAGGGGGGCGGACCTATGGCTACACCTTC.

The rearrangement uses TRBV5-4 and TRBJ1-1; 7 positions match TRBD1. The germline CDR1 and CDR2 sequences are SGHNT and YYREEE (reference sequence). The V segment lost 4 bases and the J segment 1 base; nucleotides outside the gene matches: 4. The CDR3 contains 14 residues. CDR3 coding DNA: TGTGCCAGCAGCAAGGACAGGAGGAACACTGAAGCTTTCTTT. It encodes CASSKDRRNTEAFF. Using reference TRBV5-4 and TRBJ1-1 for the parts outside the CDR3, the full variable domain is ETGVTQSPTHLIKTRGQQVTLRCSSQSGHNTVSWYQQALGQGPQFIFQYYREEENGRGNFPPRFSGLQFPNYSSELNVNALELDDSALYLCASSKDRRNTEAFFGQGTRLTVV.

This sequence joins TRBV7-9 and TRBJ1-2, with TRBD1 identical over 7 bases. Trimming removed 5 bases from V and 2 bases from J; junction bases left unmatched: 5. The CDR3 is 14 residues long. Germline CDR1 SEHNR, CDR2 FQNEAQ (reference sequence). In DNA form, the CDR3 reads TGTGCCAGCAGCCCGGGACAGATAAACTATGGCTACACCTTC. Its translation is CASSPGQINYGYTF.

The chain has TRBV28 and TRBJ1-1, with D maybe TRBD1 (5 bases). The germline V and J ends were trimmed by 6 bases and 6 bases, with 17 bases remaining between them. Germline V CDR1 and CDR2: MDHEN, SYDVKM. CDR3 size: 14 residues. CDR3 nucleotides: TGTGCCAGCAGCCAGCGGGGGGTAAGCGCTGAAGCTTTCTTT. This codes for CASSQRGVSAEAFF.

The chain links TRBV5-1 to TRBJ2-2; D uncertain. This CDR3 contains 15 residues. Germline lookup yields CDR1 SGHRS and CDR2 YFSETQ. V was pared by 1 base and J by 4 bases, with 11 bases between. CDR3 bases: TGCGCCAGCAGCTTGTGGCAGGCCGGCACCGGGGAGCTGTTTTTT. Protein product: CASSLWQAGTGELFF.

The CDR3 reads CATSLLAGVLGETQYF. DNA for the CDR3: TGTGCCACCTCCCTACTAGCGGGAGTACTCGGAGAGACCCAGTACTTC. The gene calls are TRBV10-3 and TRBJ2-5, with 11 bases aligning to TRBD2. The V segment lost 10 bases and the J segment 4 bases; nucleotides outside the gene matches: 14. The length of the CDR3 is 16 residues. In germline, CDR1 is ENHRY, CDR2 SYGVKD.

The rearrangement links TRBV10-3 to TRBJ1-6; TRBD1 aligns across 7 bases. With 4 bases clipped from V and 8 bases from J, the junction kept 2 bases outside the gene matches. Germline V lookup: CDR1 ENHRY, CDR2 SYGVKD. CDR3 length: 13 amino acids. The CDR3 region has the DNA TGTGCCATCAGTGGGACAGGCTATTCACCCCTCCACTTT. Encoded protein: CAISGTGYSPLHF.

This rearrangement joins TRBV10-1 to TRBJ2-5; perhaps TRBD1 as D (6 bases). V shed 6 bases and J shed 5 bases, with 10 bases lying between them. The CDR3 loop spans 12 amino acids. CDR1 WNHNN and CDR2 SYGVQD come from the germline V gene (reference sequence). CDR3 amino acids: CASSRGGETQYF. DNA of the CDR3: TGCGCCAGCAGCAGGGGTGGGGAGACCCAGTACTTC.